Shown below are 14 T cell receptor beta chains from a single sample sequenced in a study of CXCR3-negative and CXCR3-positive naive CD8 T cells. UMI-labeled TRB cDNA libraries were prepared by 5' RACE. TCRdb processed the 5' RACE reads again and assigns one entry to each CDR3 protein, with no DNA. The specimen's table records some 150,000 distinct CDR3 sequences. Which antigens these TCRs recognize remains unknown. Study findings and constraints: A higher hydrophobicity marked the TRB CDR3s of CXCR3-positive naive cells versus CXCR3-negative naive cells.

Material for sequencing was naive CXCR3+ CD8+ T cells from blood. The subset denotes: CD45RO-CCR7+CD27+CD95- naive CD8+ T cells expressing CXCR3 (TNR3+). The receptor set was obtained from a human donor in good health. Some clones in this sample may be carry-over from other donors' samples.

V gene TRBV5-6 combines with J gene TRBJ2-1; TCRdb's D call, TRBD2, is unchecked because there is no DNA. Germline CDR1 is SGHDT and CDR2 is YYEEEE. This CDR3 has 14 residues. This CDR3 is CASSLGGGFDEQFF.

This chain links TRBV9 with TRBJ1-1; TCRdb's D call of TRBD1 is untestable without DNA. Germline loops: CDR1 SGDLS, CDR2 YYNGEE. This CDR3 is built from 12 residues. The CDR3 loop is CASSGEGREAFF.

The gene calls are TRBV7-7 and TRBJ1-1. The germline V gene has CDR1 SSHAT and CDR2 FNYEAQ (reference sequence). This CDR3 is built from 14 residues. The CDR3: CASSPITENTEAFF.

The V and J genes are TRBV12-3 or TRBV12-4 and TRBJ1-5; TCRdb gives TRBD1 as the D gene, but with no DNA this cannot be confirmed. The CDR3 consists of 16 residues. The CDR3 is CASSLAQQGSNQPQHF.

The chain carries TRBV7-9 and TRBJ2-1; TCRdb's D call, TRBD2, is unchecked because there is no DNA. CDR1 and CDR2 (germline): SEHNR, FQNEAQ (reference sequence). The CDR3 covers 15 residues. CDR3 region: CASSFLAAQYNEQFF.

The chain couples TRBV29-1 to TRBJ1-1; checking the TCRdb D call of TRBD1 is not possible without DNA. This CDR3 contains 12 residues. Germline V gene sequence: CDR1 SQVTM, CDR2 ANQGSEA. CDR3 protein: CSADRANTEAFF.

The rearrangement joins TRBV4-3 to TRBJ2-1; TCRdb lists TRBD1, though no DNA is available to test this call. The CDR3 runs to 16 residues. Germline loops: CDR1 LGHNA, CDR2 YSLEER. CDR3 region: CASSQYRGSAYNEQFF.

V gene TRBV13 combines with J gene TRBJ2-1; TCRdb returns TRBD1, unconfirmable since there is no DNA. The CDR3 length is 15 residues. Germline V gene lookup returns CDR1 PRHDT and CDR2 FYEKMQ (reference sequence). The CDR3 spells CASSPGRISYNEQFF.

The genes are TRBV27 and TRBJ2-1; TCRdb selects TRBD2, and the lack of DNA leaves this call unchecked. The CDR3 loop spans 15 amino acids. Germline V lookup: CDR1 MNHEY, CDR2 SMNVEV (reference sequence). The CDR3: CASTTLESGGNEQFF.

The gene calls are TRBV28 and TRBJ2-5; TCRdb returns TRBD2, unconfirmable since there is no DNA. Germline CDR1 MDHEN, CDR2 SYDVKM. There are 16 residues in the CDR3. CDR3 loop: CASSLLGASGEETQYF.

The rearrangement uses TRBV6-6 and TRBJ1-1. Germline assignment: CDR1 MNHNY and CDR2 SVGAGI (reference sequence). This CDR3 contains 16 residues. This CDR3 is CASRPRFGELGTEAFF.

This chain joins TRBV4-1 and TRBJ2-1; absent DNA, TCRdb's TRBD2 call cannot be checked. This CDR3 region has 19 residues. Per germline, CDR1 MGHRA and CDR2 YSYEKL. The CDR3 region is CASSQAFAQVPSSYNEQFF.

V is TRBV25-1 and J is TRBJ1-2; TCRdb proposes TRBD1, but this gene call is untestable without DNA. CDR1 and CDR2 from the germline V gene are MGHDK and SYGVNS. The CDR3 is 18 residues long. The CDR3 sequence: CASSEFSTFGTDHYGYTF.

The V and J genes are TRBV28 and TRBJ1-4; TCRdb proposes TRBD1, but this gene call is untestable without DNA. Germline V gene lookup returns CDR1 MDHEN and CDR2 SYDVKM. This CDR3 region has 12 residues. The chain's CDR3 is CASSLQGPGEFF.